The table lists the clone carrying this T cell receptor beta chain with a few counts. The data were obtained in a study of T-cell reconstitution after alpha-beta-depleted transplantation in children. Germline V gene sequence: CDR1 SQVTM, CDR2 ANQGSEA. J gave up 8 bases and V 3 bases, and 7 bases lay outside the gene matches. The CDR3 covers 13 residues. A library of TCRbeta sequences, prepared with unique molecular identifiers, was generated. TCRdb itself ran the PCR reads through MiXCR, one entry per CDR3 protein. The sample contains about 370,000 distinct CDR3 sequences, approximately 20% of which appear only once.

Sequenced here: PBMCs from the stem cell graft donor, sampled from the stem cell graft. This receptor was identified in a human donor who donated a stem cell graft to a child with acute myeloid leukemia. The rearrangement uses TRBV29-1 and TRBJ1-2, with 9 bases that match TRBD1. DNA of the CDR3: TGCAGCGTTGAGGGGGGGACAGGGAACGGCTACACCTTC. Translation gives CSVEGGTGNGYTF.